Below are 18 T cell receptor beta chains sequenced from a single sample in a study of TET2 disruption in CD19-targeted CAR T cells. Generated by immunoSEQ multiplex PCR, the TCRdb table keeps only in-frame clones and is missing some. This table holds more than 25,000 clones. The treatment: autologous CTL019 cells: CD19 CAR with 4-1BB and CD3 zeta domains. These receptors' targets are unknown. Sequences were derived from CD8- CAR+ T cells sorted from cultured blood T cells, sampled for CD19 CAR T cell therapy. As to subset: CD8-negative CAR-positive T cells from the infusion product. Receptors originate from a man aged 70 or older with chronic lymphocytic leukemia.

A note on this clone: The DNA ends 3 residues before the CDR3 does, and the rest of the CDR3 is filled in from the germline J gene. V gene TRBV5-5 combines with J gene TRBJ2-1; 7 nucleotides agree with TRBD2. The CDR3 is made up of 15 amino acids. The J segment lost 4 bases and the V segment lost 2 bases, leaving 6 bases of the junction unmatched. Germline V gene lookup returns CDR1 SGHKS and CDR2 YYEKEE (reference sequence). CDR3 DNA (partial): TGTGCCAGCAGCTTACGACTAGCCACTTACAATGAG. Translated: CASSLRLATYNE. The whole CDR3 protein is CASSLRLATYNEQFF.

Comments on this clone: The sequence runs out 3 residues before the end of the CDR3; the remainder is reconstructed from the germline J gene. The chain couples TRBV2 to TRBJ2-4; TRBD1 matches at 7 bases. This CDR3 comprises 15 residues. The V gene's germline CDR1 is SNHLY and CDR2 FYNNEI. The CDR3 DNA, read in part, is TGTGCCAGCAGCCCAACCGGGACAGAGAATCAGCCT. Encoded protein: CASSPTGTENQP. The complete CDR3 sequence is CASSPTGTENQPQYF.

Turning to this clone: The read ends 3 residues early relative to the CDR3; the germline J gene fills the gap. The chain is built from TRBV20-1 and TRBJ1-5; D not resolved. Germline CDR1 reads DFQATT; CDR2 reads SNEGSKA (reference sequence). V was pared by 3 bases and J by 6 bases, with 18 bases between. The CDR3 consists of 15 residues. The part of the CDR3 DNA that was read is TGCAGTGCTAGTCCTCAGCCAGGCAGTGTTCAGCCC. It encodes CSASPQPGSVQP. The entire CDR3 is CSASPQPGSVQPQHF.

Regarding this clone: The DNA ends 3 residues before the CDR3 does, and the rest of the CDR3 is filled in from the germline J gene. The V gene is TRBV5-1, the J gene TRBJ2-7; TRBD1 aligns across 8 bases. The CDR3 is 16 amino acids. Looked up from germline, CDR1 is SGHRS and CDR2 is YFSETQ. Trimming removed 1 base from V and 4 bases from J; junction bases left unmatched: 10. The CDR3 DNA, read in part, is TGCGCCAGCAGCTTGAGCCCCGGACAGGGAAGGTACGAG. Residues: CASSLSPGQGRYE. The entire CDR3 protein reads CASSLSPGQGRYEQYF.

A word on this clone: The CDR3 end is not reached by the read, which stops 3 residues before it; the germline J gene fills it in. The genes are TRBV5-1 and TRBJ1-1, with TRBD1 matching over 7 bases. This CDR3 is 13 amino acids long. With V trimmed by 7 bases and J by 7 bases, 10 bases remained unmatched. CDR1 is SGHRS, CDR2 YFSETQ, per germline. The part of the CDR3 DNA that was read is TGCGCCAGCGGACCGACAGGGTTGGGTGAA. It specifies CASGPTGLGE. The full CDR3 sequence reads CASGPTGLGEAFF.

As concerns this clone: The observed sequence ends 3 residues before the CDR3 terminus, with the missing tail filled in from the germline J gene. V usage is TRBV18 and J usage is TRBJ2-7; D is perhaps TRBD2 (6 bases). Per the germline V gene, CDR1 is KGHSH and CDR2 is LQKENI. The CDR3 sequence is 15 residues long. V lost 4 bases, J lost 2 bases, and 15 bases lay in between. The CDR3 sequence is CASSLEGGAAYEQYF. CDR3 bases read: TGTGCCAGCTCACTGGAGGGTGGGGCAGCCTACGAG.

The CDR3: CSVSGPQGQYGYTF. The sequenced CDR3 bases are TGCAGCGTCTCCGGCCCCCAGGGACAGTATGGC. This chain joins TRBV29-1 and TRBJ1-2; 7 bases align to TRBD1. The read ends 3 residues before the CDR3 terminus; that terminus is restored from the germline J gene. The germline CDR1 and CDR2 sequences are SQVTM and ANQGSEA. Trimming cost V 6 bases and J 5 bases; bases outside gene matches: 12. CDR3 length: 14 amino acids.

Remarks on this clone: The read stops 3 residues short of the end of the CDR3; the missing end is completed from the germline J gene. V usage is TRBV28 and J usage is TRBJ1-4, with a possible D match to TRBD1 (6 bases). The germline V and J ends were trimmed by 6 bases and 5 bases, with 16 bases remaining between them. CDR3 length: 15 amino acids. Germline lookup yields CDR1 MDHEN and CDR2 SYDVKM. The sequenced CDR3 bases are TGTGCCAGCAGCCATGGGGGCAGGGGAAATGAAAAA. Translated, it gives CASSHGGRGNEK. The CDR3 in its entirety is CASSHGGRGNEKLFF.

Concerning this clone itself: The CDR3 end lies 3 residues beyond the end of the read and is filled in from the germline J gene. Other nucleotide sequences in the sample specify the same CDR3. The chain links TRBV7-9 to TRBJ2-4; D gene ambiguous. This CDR3 has 13 residues. Germline lookup yields CDR1 SEHNR and CDR2 FQNEAQ (reference sequence). The CDR3 reads CASSSRPNYGQYF. The sequenced CDR3 bases are TGTGCCAGCAGCTCTAGACCAAACTATGGT. The full variable domain, with the rest looked up from reference TRBV7-9 and TRBJ2-4, is DTGVSQNPRHKITKRGQNVTFRCDPISEHNRLYWYRQTLGQGPEFLTYFQNEAQLEKSRLLSDRFSAERPKGSFSTLEIQRTEQGDSAMYLCASSSRPNYGQYFGAGTRLSVL.

As for this clone: Sequence at one end of the junction differs from germline and may be a read error. The observed sequence ends 3 residues before the CDR3 terminus, with the missing tail filled in from the germline J gene. At the DNA level, this CDR3 is encoded by other sequences in the same sample as well. This chain joins TRBV20-1 and TRBJ1-2; D possibly corresponds to TRBD1 (5 bases). The CDR3 is made up of 14 amino acids. Germline V CDR1 and CDR2: DFQATT, SNEGSKA (reference sequence). CDR3 DNA, as far as it was read: TGCAGTGCTAGAGACGAGGGGTTTAACTATGGT. This encodes CSARDEGFNYG. The entire CDR3 protein reads CSARDEGFNYGYTF.

On this clone itself: The sequence runs out 3 residues before the end of the CDR3; the remainder is reconstructed from the germline J gene. The same CDR3 can be traced to other DNA sequences in this sample. This chain uses TRBV12-3 or TRBV12-4 with TRBJ1-2, with D unclear. The CDR3 covers 11 residues. Incomplete CDR3 DNA: TGTGCCAGCAGTTTAACGAGGGGC. Translation: CASSLTRG. The full CDR3 protein reads CASSLTRGYTF.

Comment on this clone: The CDR3 is cut off 3 residues early in the read; its end comes from the germline J gene. The genes are TRBV6-2 or TRBV6-3 and TRBJ2-4; 8 bases align to TRBD1. The CDR3 is made up of 15 amino acids. In germline, CDR1 is MNHEY, CDR2 SVGEGT. CDR3 DNA, as far as it was read: TGTGCCAGCAGCTTACAGGGGACAGGCGGTGAGACT. Amino acid sequence: CASSLQGTGGET. The full CDR3 sequence reads CASSLQGTGGETQYF.

A remark on this clone: The read ends 3 residues before the CDR3 terminus; that terminus is restored from the germline J gene. The J gene is TRBJ2-5, the V gene TRBV28; D not resolved. The CDR3 contains 12 residues. Germline values: CDR1 MDHEN, CDR2 SYDVKM. V was trimmed by 5 bases and J by 5 bases, leaving 9 bases between them. The CDR3 protein is CASSRQQETQYF. The DNA read from the CDR3 is TGTGCCAGCAGTAGACAACAGGAGACC.

A word on this clone: The read terminates 3 residues before the CDR3 end, so the remaining end is supplied by the germline J gene. This chain uses TRBV11-1 with TRBJ1-2; D possibly corresponds to TRBD1 (6 bases). The CDR3 extends over 14 amino acids. Germline CDR1 is SGHAT and CDR2 is FQDESV (reference sequence). The DNA read from the CDR3 is TGTGCCAGCAGCCCCCGGGACACCTACAATGAC. Protein product: CASSPRDTYND. The complete CDR3 reads CASSPRDTYNDYTF.

Comment on this clone: Germline is not matched at one junction end, which may reflect a read error. From the germline J gene comes the end of the CDR3, since the read stops 3 residues before it. Distinct nucleotide sequences in the sample also encode this CDR3. J is TRBJ1-3 and V is TRBV12-3 or TRBV12-4; no reliable D call. This CDR3 is 13 amino acids long. CDR3 protein: CASSLNSGNTIYF. CDR3 bases read: TGTGCCAGCAGTTTAAACAGTGGAAACACA.

Details on this clone: The read stops 3 residues short of the end of the CDR3; the missing end is completed from the germline J gene. The chain joins TRBV5-4 to TRBJ1-4, with D possibly matching TRBD1 (5 bases). CDR3 length equals 14 residues. Germline CDR1 SGHNT, CDR2 YYREEE (reference sequence). CDR3: CASSFQGMGSPLFF. CDR3 DNA, as far as it was read: TGTGCCAGCAGCTTTCAGGGAATGGGTTCACCA.

As concerns this clone: The DNA ends 3 residues before the CDR3 does, and the rest of the CDR3 is filled in from the germline J gene. The chain couples TRBV7-3 to TRBJ1-2, with D maybe TRBD1 (6 bases). This CDR3 is built from 16 residues. Looked up from germline, CDR1 is SGHTA and CDR2 is FQGTGA. CDR3 protein: CASSLSGGGVSYEYTF. CDR3 DNA (partial): TGTGCCAGCAGCCTAAGTGGGGGGGGCGTTTCCTACGAA.

Comments on this clone: The CDR3 end lies 3 residues beyond the end of the read and is filled in from the germline J gene. The rearrangement links TRBV2 to TRBJ2-5, with TRBD1 matching 7 bases. CDR1 and CDR2 (germline): SNHLY, FYNNEI. The V and J ends lost 4 bases and 2 bases, in that order; junction bases with no gene match: 7. The CDR3 is made up of 15 amino acids. CDR3 sequence reads: CASSGQGLTQETQYF. Incomplete CDR3 DNA: TGTGCCAGCAGTGGACAGGGTCTAACACAAGAGACC.